This note documents a single T cell receptor beta chain sequence. Its cognate antigen is unknown. Germline CDR1 and CDR2: SQVTM and ANQGSEA. CDR3 length: 13 amino acids. Trimming stripped 6 bases from V and 5 bases from J, with 16 bases between. This table comes from immunoSEQ multiplex PCR, and its TCRdb copy is limited to in-frame clones, with some not included. This sample has tens of thousands of clones, with about 90% found just once. This entry comes from a study of T cell responses to AZD1222 COVID-19 vaccine. Points from the study as a whole: White British people made up most donors, females outnumbered males, and clonal diversity was possibly underestimated. Researchers took repertoire samples only after the peak T cell response had come.

This TCR derives from an adult in good health. This sequence joins TRBV29-1 and TRBJ1-2, with D maybe TRBD1 (5 bases). Sequenced material: peripheral blood, taken on day 0 of MenACWY control vaccination. The CDR3 reads CSVQRTGPYGYTF. In DNA, the CDR3 is TGCAGCGTACAACGGACGGGGCCTTATGGCTACACCTTC.